This TCR beta chain was captured by sequencing in a study of T-cell reconstitution after alpha-beta-depleted transplantation in children. Preparation of the TCRbeta library involved a method that used unique molecular identifiers. TCRdb analysed the PCR reads with MiXCR anew, one entry per CDR3 protein. Altogether almost 500,000 distinct CDR3 sequences are present, around 12% being singletons, with the ten largest covering about 5.4%. Trimming took 10 bases from V and 5 from J; bases not matched to a gene: 25. The V gene's germline CDR1 is ENHRY and CDR2 SYGVKD. The CDR3 contains 18 residues. This clonotype was counted only a few times.

This sample comprised PBMCs from the stem cell graft donor, obtained from the stem cell graft. The TCR comes from a human donor who donated a stem cell graft to a child with combined immunodeficiency. This chain joins TRBV10-3 and TRBJ1-2, with 7 bases matching TRBD1. CDR3 bases: TGTGCCACCAAACCGTACCCCTTTCTCACAGGGGAGGCTTATGGCTACACCTTC. The encoded protein is CATKPYPFLTGEAYGYTF.